This TCR beta chain originates from a study of blood T cell repertoires in COVID-19. Study-wide context: Whether acute or convalescent, the COVID-19 samples came from the United States, Italy and Spain.

Trimming at V came to 1 base and at J to 4 bases, leaving 15 bases not matched to a gene. The CDR3 contains 19 residues. Germline CDR1 and CDR2: LGHDT and YNNKEL (reference sequence). Profiled with immunoSEQ multiplex PCR; TCRdb holds only in-frame clones, not every one. The sample includes approximately 68,000 clones, 85% to 90% of them seen just once. This clone was counted a single time. This receptor was obtained from a man in his 70s with active or convalescent COVID-19. Sequencing was performed on peripheral blood. The V call is TRBV3-1 (or the pseudogene TRBV3-2), the J call TRBJ2-7, with 11 bases fitting TRBD2. CDR3 amino acids: CASSQVFRSALAGVYEQYF. DNA of the CDR3: TGTGCCAGCAGCCAAGTATTCAGGTCAGCACTAGCGGGAGTATACGAGCAGTACTTC.